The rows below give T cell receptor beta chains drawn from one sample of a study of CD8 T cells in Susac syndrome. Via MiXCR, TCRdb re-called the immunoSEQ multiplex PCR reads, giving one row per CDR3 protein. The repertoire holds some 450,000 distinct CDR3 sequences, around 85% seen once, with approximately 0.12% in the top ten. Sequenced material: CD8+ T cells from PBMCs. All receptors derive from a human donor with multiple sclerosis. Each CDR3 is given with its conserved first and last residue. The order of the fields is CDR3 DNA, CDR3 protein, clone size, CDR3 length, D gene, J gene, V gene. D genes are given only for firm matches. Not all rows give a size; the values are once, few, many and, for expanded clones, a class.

CDR3nt: TGTGCCTGGAGCTCAGGGGAATCGGTTTTTGGGGCCAACGTCCTGACTTTC
CDR3aa: CAWSSGESVFGANVLTF
abundance: NA
len: 17
d_gene: NA
j_gene: TRBJ2-6
v_gene: TRBV30

CDR3nt: TGCGCCAGCAGCCAAGAGTTCAGGGCCAGTAATTCACCCCTCCACTTT
CDR3aa: CASSQEFRASNSPLHF
abundance: NA
len: 16
d_gene: NA
j_gene: TRBJ1-6
v_gene: TRBV4-1

CDR3nt: TGTGCCAGCAGCCAAGATCCGGCGGTAGCCACCTACGAGCAGTACTTC
CDR3aa: CASSQDPAVATYEQYF
abundance: NA
len: 16
d_gene: NA
j_gene: TRBJ2-7
v_gene: TRBV4-2

CDR3nt: TGCGCCAGCAGCCAAGACCCCTTAGAGGCCACTGAAGCTTTCTTT
CDR3aa: CASSQDPLEATEAFF
abundance: NA
len: 15
d_gene: NA
j_gene: TRBJ1-1
v_gene: TRBV4-1

CDR3nt: TGTGCCAGCAGTGAACAGGGGAACTACAATGAGCAGTTCTTC
CDR3aa: CASSEQGNYNEQFF
abundance: NA
len: 14
d_gene: NA
j_gene: TRBJ2-1
v_gene: TRBV6-1

CDR3nt: TGCAGTGCTAGATCCCAAGGGCTAACAGGGATTAGCAATCAGCCCCAGCATTTT
CDR3aa: CSARSQGLTGISNQPQHF
abundance: NA
len: 18
d_gene: NA
j_gene: TRBJ1-5
v_gene: TRBV20-1

CDR3nt: TGTGCCAGCAGTGTACGGGGGGGTACCTACAATGAGCAGTTCTTC
CDR3aa: CASSVRGGTYNEQFF
abundance: once
len: 15
d_gene: TRBD2
j_gene: TRBJ2-1
v_gene: TRBV6-1

CDR3nt: TGTGCCAGCAGCCAGGAGGGGAATATCGATGAGCAGTTCTTC
CDR3aa: CASSQEGNIDEQFF
abundance: NA
len: 14
d_gene: NA
j_gene: TRBJ2-1
v_gene: TRBV4-2

CDR3nt: TGTGCCAGCAGTTTAGCCCGGGACATCTCCTACGAGCAGTACTTC
CDR3aa: CASSLARDISYEQYF
abundance: NA
len: 15
d_gene: NA
j_gene: TRBJ2-7
v_gene: TRBV28

CDR3nt: TGTGCCAGCAGCCCCAGTCTAGCGGGGGTGAGCACAGATACGCAGTATTTT
CDR3aa: CASSPSLAGVSTDTQYF
abundance: NA
len: 17
d_gene: TRBD2
j_gene: TRBJ2-3
v_gene: TRBV9

CDR3nt: TGCGGCTCAGGACCCGGGACTCCGGCCGGGGAGACCCAGTACTTC
CDR3aa: CGSGPGTPAGETQYF
abundance: NA
len: 15
d_gene: NA
j_gene: TRBJ2-5
v_gene: TRBV27

CDR3nt: TGTGCCAGCAGCCCGGGACAGGGGTATTGGCCCCAGCATTTT
CDR3aa: CASSPGQGYWPQHF
abundance: NA
len: 14
d_gene: TRBD1
j_gene: TRBJ1-5
v_gene: TRBV7-8